This T cell receptor (beta chain) was sequenced for a study of blood T cell repertoires in COVID-19. Germline V lookup: CDR1 LNHDA, CDR2 SQIVND (reference sequence). This CDR3 has 16 amino acids. V shed 4 bases and J 1 base; nucleotides not matched to a gene: 5. Sequenced by immunoSEQ multiplex PCR; TCRdb stores in-frame clones only, minus some. This repertoire shows about 50,000 clones, approximately 85% found once; its top ten account for approximately 2%. The source material was peripheral blood. This TCR derives from a woman aged 60 to 75 with acute or convalescent COVID-19. V and J are TRBV19 and TRBJ2-1, with TRBD1 matching 9 bases. This CDR3 reads CASSTDRGESYNEQFF. The CDR3 DNA is TGTGCCAGTAGTACAGACAGGGGGGAATCCTACAATGAGCAGTTCTTC.